This is a list of T cell receptor beta chains from one sample in a study of vaccination and CD4 T cells after COVID-19. MiXCR was run by TCRdb on the PCR reads, yielding one entry per CDR3 protein. This sample has under 25,000 distinct CDR3 sequences, with roughly 29% found just once. Their antigens remain unidentified. Source material: cultured CD4+ T cells from blood. These receptors were obtained from a human donor with COVID-19. Each CDR3 is given with its conserved first and last residue. The D gene is left open where the match is weak. Part of the rows lack a size; the others show once, few, many or a class for expanded clones.

CDR3nt: TGTGCCACTTCCCACTTCTACTATGGCTACACCTTC
CDR3aa: CATSHFYYGYTF
v_gene: TRBV6-1
j_gene: TRBJ1-2
abundance: NA
d_gene: NA

CDR3nt: TGCGCCAGCAGCTTGGCTACGACAGGGGGATACGAGCAGTACTTC
CDR3aa: CASSLATTGGYEQYF
v_gene: TRBV5-1
j_gene: TRBJ2-7
abundance: NA
d_gene: TRBD1

CDR3nt: TGTGCCAGCAGCTTGGTACGGGGGGCAGATACGCAGTATTTT
CDR3aa: CASSLVRGADTQYF
v_gene: TRBV5-8
j_gene: TRBJ2-3
abundance: few
d_gene: TRBD2

CDR3nt: TGTGCCAGCAGTGAAGCTACTAGCGGGGGGTTAAATTTT
CDR3aa: CASSEATSGGLNF
v_gene: TRBV6-1
j_gene: TRBJ2-3
abundance: medium-sized
d_gene: TRBD2

CDR3nt: TGCAGTGCTAGCATCGGGCGGGGCTTAGGAGGAGATACGCAGTATTTT
CDR3aa: CSASIGRGLGGDTQYF
v_gene: TRBV20-1
j_gene: TRBJ2-3
abundance: few
d_gene: NA

CDR3nt: TGTGCCAGCTCACCACCGAGGACAGGGATTGGAAACACCATATATTTT
CDR3aa: CASSPPRTGIGNTIYF
v_gene: TRBV18
j_gene: TRBJ1-3
abundance: NA
d_gene: TRBD1

CDR3nt: TGTGCCAGCACGGGGGGCGCTAACTATGGCTACACCTTC
CDR3aa: CASTGGANYGYTF
v_gene: TRBV6-1
j_gene: TRBJ1-2
abundance: few
d_gene: NA

CDR3nt: TGCAGTGCTAGAGCGGGGACACCCCTCCACTTT
CDR3aa: CSARAGTPLHF
v_gene: TRBV20-1
j_gene: TRBJ1-6
abundance: NA
d_gene: NA

CDR3nt: TGTGCCAGCAGCTTAGCAGGGACAGGGTCCTACGAGCAGTACTTC
CDR3aa: CASSLAGTGSYEQYF
v_gene: TRBV7-2
j_gene: TRBJ2-7
abundance: NA
d_gene: TRBD1

CDR3nt: TGCAGTGCTAGAGACGACCAGGGAGGGACTAATGAAAAACTGTTTTTT
CDR3aa: CSARDDQGGTNEKLFF
v_gene: TRBV20-1
j_gene: TRBJ1-4
abundance: few
d_gene: NA

CDR3nt: TGCGCCAGCAGTGATAGCGAGCAGTACTTC
CDR3aa: CASSDSEQYF
v_gene: TRBV10-1
j_gene: TRBJ2-7
abundance: NA
d_gene: NA

CDR3nt: TGTGCCAGCAGCCGCGCCGGCGGACAGGTCACAGATACGCAGTATTTT
CDR3aa: CASSRAGGQVTDTQYF
v_gene: TRBV5-4
j_gene: TRBJ2-3
abundance: NA
d_gene: TRBD1

CDR3nt: TGTGCCAGCAGCTTAGCCCCAGGTGTGGGGTTCGAGGGCTACACCTTC
CDR3aa: CASSLAPGVGFEGYTF
v_gene: TRBV7-2
j_gene: TRBJ1-2
abundance: few
d_gene: NA

CDR3nt: TGTGCCAGCAGCTTAACTCCCACAGGGGACGAGCAGTACTTC
CDR3aa: CASSLTPTGDEQYF
v_gene: TRBV11-3
j_gene: TRBJ2-7
abundance: few
d_gene: TRBD1

CDR3nt: TGTGCCAGCAGTGAAGGGGAAACAGGGCGCCAAGAGACCCAGTACTTC
CDR3aa: CASSEGETGRQETQYF
v_gene: TRBV25-1
j_gene: TRBJ2-5
abundance: NA
d_gene: NA

CDR3nt: TGTGCCTCGCAGATAGCCGCAGGGCAGGGGTACGAGCAGTACTTC
CDR3aa: CASQIAAGQGYEQYF
v_gene: TRBV21-1
j_gene: TRBJ2-7
abundance: few
d_gene: NA

CDR3nt: TGCAGTGCTAGTCAATTGGGGAGGGGCTCCTACAATGAGCAGTTCTTC
CDR3aa: CSASQLGRGSYNEQFF
v_gene: TRBV20-1
j_gene: TRBJ2-1
abundance: few
d_gene: TRBD2

CDR3nt: TGCAGTGCTAGCGTGACAGGGGGTCTTTATAATTCACCCCTCCACTTT
CDR3aa: CSASVTGGLYNSPLHF
v_gene: TRBV20-1
j_gene: TRBJ1-6
abundance: NA
d_gene: TRBD1

CDR3nt: TGTGCCAGCAGGGAGGACGGAGGGTCCTACGAGCAGTACTTC
CDR3aa: CASREDGGSYEQYF
v_gene: TRBV6-1
j_gene: TRBJ2-7
abundance: few
d_gene: NA

CDR3nt: TGTGCCAGCAGTTACAGGAGGGACGGAAGCGGTGGCTACACCTTC
CDR3aa: CASSYRRDGSGGYTF
v_gene: TRBV6-2/TRBV6-3
j_gene: TRBJ1-2
abundance: NA
d_gene: NA

CDR3nt: TGTGCCAGCAGCTTGGGTTCTCGACAGGGGGGTAACGAGCAGTACTTC
CDR3aa: CASSLGSRQGGNEQYF
v_gene: TRBV5-4
j_gene: TRBJ2-7
abundance: NA
d_gene: TRBD1

CDR3nt: TGTGCCAGCAGCTTAGTGTGGCAGAACACTGAAGCTTTCTTT
CDR3aa: CASSLVWQNTEAFF
v_gene: TRBV7-9
j_gene: TRBJ1-1
abundance: NA
d_gene: NA

CDR3nt: TGTGCCAGCAGCAAAAGGGGGGTGACAGGGACTCTCAAGGCGGGCTACACCTTC
CDR3aa: CASSKRGVTGTLKAGYTF
v_gene: TRBV21-1
j_gene: TRBJ1-2
abundance: NA
d_gene: NA

CDR3nt: TGTGCCAGCAGACAAAAAACAGGGGTGTCACCCCTCCACTTT
CDR3aa: CASRQKTGVSPLHF
v_gene: TRBV3-1
j_gene: TRBJ1-6
abundance: NA
d_gene: TRBD1

CDR3nt: TGTGCCAGCAGCTTAGAAGGGCCGCGACAGGGTGGGCAGCCCCAGCATTTT
CDR3aa: CASSLEGPRQGGQPQHF
v_gene: TRBV7-2
j_gene: TRBJ1-5
abundance: NA
d_gene: TRBD1

CDR3nt: TGTGCCAGCAGCAGACGCACAGGGGATGGTGAAGCTTTCTTT
CDR3aa: CASSRRTGDGEAFF
v_gene: TRBV7-9
j_gene: TRBJ1-1
abundance: medium-sized
d_gene: TRBD1

CDR3nt: TGTGCCAGTAGTATACCGGGCAGGGGATCCCGACCCCAGCATTTT
CDR3aa: CASSIPGRGSRPQHF
v_gene: TRBV19
j_gene: TRBJ1-5
abundance: few
d_gene: NA

CDR3nt: TGTGCCAGCAGGTCGTTGAGTATTCCCTATGGCTACACCTTC
CDR3aa: CASRSLSIPYGYTF
v_gene: TRBV28
j_gene: TRBJ1-2
abundance: few
d_gene: NA

CDR3nt: TGTGCCAGCAACCGCCGGGGGGGGGCGACAGATACGCAGTATTTT
CDR3aa: CASNRRGGATDTQYF
v_gene: TRBV9
j_gene: TRBJ2-3
abundance: few
d_gene: TRBD2

CDR3nt: TGTGCCAGCAGACCGGGGACGAATTCATTCCGTTATACCGAGCAGTACTTC
CDR3aa: CASRPGTNSFRYTEQYF
v_gene: TRBV6-2/TRBV6-3
j_gene: TRBJ2-7
abundance: few
d_gene: NA

CDR3nt: TGCGCCAGCAGCTCCGGACAGGCGGGTCAGCCCCAGCATTTT
CDR3aa: CASSSGQAGQPQHF
v_gene: TRBV5-1
j_gene: TRBJ1-5
abundance: NA
d_gene: TRBD1

CDR3nt: TGCAGTGCTAGCCCGGGACAGGGCAGGGGGACCCAGTACTTC
CDR3aa: CSASPGQGRGTQYF
v_gene: TRBV20-1
j_gene: TRBJ2-5
abundance: NA
d_gene: TRBD1

CDR3nt: TGTGCCAGCAGCGAGGGGGCAGGGGGAGAAGAGACCCAGTACTTC
CDR3aa: CASSEGAGGEETQYF
v_gene: TRBV9
j_gene: TRBJ2-5
abundance: once
d_gene: TRBD1

CDR3nt: TGTGCCAGCTCACCAAACAACAACTATGGCTACACCTTC
CDR3aa: CASSPNNNYGYTF
v_gene: TRBV18
j_gene: TRBJ1-2
abundance: few
d_gene: NA

CDR3nt: TGTGCCAGCAGCTTGGCTGGGACCACCTACGAGCAGTACTTC
CDR3aa: CASSLAGTTYEQYF
v_gene: TRBV7-2
j_gene: TRBJ2-7
abundance: NA
d_gene: NA

CDR3nt: TGTGCCAGCAGCTTACCCAGGAACCCCAGGTCGGACACTGAAGCTTTCTTT
CDR3aa: CASSLPRNPRSDTEAFF
v_gene: TRBV5-4
j_gene: TRBJ1-1
abundance: few
d_gene: NA